This is a list of T cell receptor beta chains from one sample in a study of blood T cell repertoires in COVID-19. The data were produced by immunoSEQ multiplex PCR, yet TCRdb's version contains in-frame clones alone and is incomplete. The table records fewer than 85,000 clones, about 88% of them present only once. What was sequenced was peripheral blood. The receptors were sampled from a human donor in a cohort sampled during active COVID-19. CDR3s include the opening cysteine and the closing phenylalanine or tryptophan. D genes are given only for firm matches. Clone size is given for some rows only: seen once, a few or many times, or a class if the clone is expanded.

j_gene: TRBJ2-1
v_gene: TRBV27
d_gene: .
abundance: once
CDR3aa: CASSLDSSYNEQFF
CDR3nt: TGTGCCAGCAGTTTAGACAGCTCCTACAATGAGCAGTTCTTC

j_gene: TRBJ2-7
v_gene: TRBV5-6
d_gene: TRBD2
abundance: .
CDR3aa: CASSKGLAYEQYF
CDR3nt: TGTGCCAGCAGCAAGGGACTAGCTTACGAGCAGTACTTC

j_gene: TRBJ2-3
v_gene: TRBV29-1
d_gene: TRBD1
abundance: .
CDR3aa: CSVEGRDRATDTQYF
CDR3nt: TGCAGCGTAGAAGGACGGGACAGGGCTACAGATACGCAGTATTTT

j_gene: TRBJ2-1
v_gene: TRBV24-1
d_gene: .
abundance: .
CDR3aa: CATSDLRPGDKSSYNEQFF
CDR3nt: TGTGCCACCAGTGATTTGAGGCCAGGGGACAAAAGCTCCTACAATGAGCAGTTCTTC

j_gene: TRBJ2-1
v_gene: TRBV20-1
d_gene: .
abundance: .
CDR3aa: CSASWGDEQFF
CDR3nt: TGCAGTGCTAGTTGGGGGGATGAGCAGTTCTTC

j_gene: TRBJ2-7
v_gene: TRBV9
d_gene: TRBD2
abundance: .
CDR3aa: CASSVGGLAGTYEQYF
CDR3nt: TGTGCCAGCAGCGTAGGGGGACTAGCGGGGACCTACGAGCAGTACTTC

j_gene: TRBJ2-7
v_gene: TRBV6-1
d_gene: .
abundance: .
CDR3aa: CASSEALWGVYEQYF
CDR3nt: TGTGCCAGCAGTGAAGCGCTCTGGGGGGTCTACGAGCAGTACTTC

j_gene: TRBJ2-5
v_gene: TRBV19
d_gene: TRBD1
abundance: .
CDR3aa: CASSRGTGAPQETQYF
CDR3nt: TGTGCCAGTAGTAGGGGGACAGGGGCTCCCCAAGAGACCCAGTACTTC

j_gene: TRBJ1-2
v_gene: TRBV3-1/TRBV3-2
d_gene: .
abundance: .
CDR3aa: CASSQGPQVHYGYTF
CDR3nt: TGTGCCAGCAGCCAAGGTCCACAGGTTCACTATGGCTACACCTTC

j_gene: TRBJ1-1
v_gene: TRBV7-6
d_gene: .
abundance: .
CDR3aa: CASSLGGGRQWEAFF
CDR3nt: TGTGCCAGCAGCTTAGGTGGGGGCCGACAGTGGGAAGCTTTCTTT

j_gene: TRBJ2-7
v_gene: TRBV1
d_gene: .
abundance: .
CDR3aa: CTSSQEIVDGAYEQYF
CDR3nt: TGCACCAGCAGCCAAGAAATTGTCGACGGAGCCTACGAGCAGTACTTC

j_gene: TRBJ2-1
v_gene: TRBV20-1
d_gene: .
abundance: once
CDR3aa: CSAKGHLGQFF
CDR3nt: TGCAGTGCAAAGGGGCATCTCGGGCAGTTCTTC

j_gene: TRBJ1-4
v_gene: TRBV15
d_gene: TRBD1
abundance: .
CDR3aa: CATSSQGDREKLFF
CDR3nt: TGTGCCACCAGCAGTCAGGGGGATAGGGAAAAACTGTTTTTT

j_gene: TRBJ2-5
v_gene: TRBV9
d_gene: TRBD1
abundance: few
CDR3aa: CASSVDGTGGQETQYF
CDR3nt: TGTGCCAGCAGCGTAGATGGGACAGGGGGCCAGGAGACCCAGTACTTC

j_gene: TRBJ2-7
v_gene: TRBV7-9
d_gene: .
abundance: .
CDR3aa: CASSLQGSPYEQYF
CDR3nt: TGTGCCAGCAGCTTACAGGGGTCCCCCTACGAGCAGTACTTC

j_gene: TRBJ2-4
v_gene: TRBV11-2
d_gene: .
abundance: .
CDR3aa: CASSLDGFREFF
CDR3nt: TGTGCCAGCAGCTTAGACGGATTCCGGGAGTTCTTC

j_gene: TRBJ2-3
v_gene: TRBV27
d_gene: TRBD2
abundance: once
CDR3aa: CASSRRTSGTTDTQYF
CDR3nt: TGTGCCAGCAGTAGACGGACTAGCGGGACGACAGATACGCAGTATTTT

j_gene: TRBJ2-2
v_gene: TRBV5-1
d_gene: TRBD2
abundance: .
CDR3aa: CASSRGLGREANTGELFF
CDR3nt: TGCGCCAGCAGCCGGGGTCTGGGGCGGGAGGCGAACACCGGGGAGCTGTTTTTT

j_gene: TRBJ1-3
v_gene: TRBV19
d_gene: .
abundance: .
CDR3aa: CASSALIRASGNTIYF
CDR3nt: TGTGCCAGTAGTGCGCTGATCCGTGCCTCTGGAAACACCATATATTTT

j_gene: TRBJ2-3
v_gene: TRBV4-1
d_gene: TRBD2
abundance: .
CDR3aa: CASRRGGRADTQYF
CDR3nt: TGCGCCAGCAGACGCGGGGGGCGGGCAGATACGCAGTATTTT